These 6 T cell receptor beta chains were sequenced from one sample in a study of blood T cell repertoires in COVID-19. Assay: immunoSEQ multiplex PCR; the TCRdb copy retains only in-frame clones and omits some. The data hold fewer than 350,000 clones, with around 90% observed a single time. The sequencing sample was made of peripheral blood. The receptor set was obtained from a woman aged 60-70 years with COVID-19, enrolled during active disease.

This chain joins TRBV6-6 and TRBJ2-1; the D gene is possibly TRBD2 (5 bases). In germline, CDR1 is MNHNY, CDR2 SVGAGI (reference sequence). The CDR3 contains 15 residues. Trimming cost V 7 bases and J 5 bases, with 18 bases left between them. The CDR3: CASTYGLSTHNEQFF. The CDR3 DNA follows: TGTGCCAGCACTTATGGACTCTCCACCCACAATGAGCAGTTCTTC.

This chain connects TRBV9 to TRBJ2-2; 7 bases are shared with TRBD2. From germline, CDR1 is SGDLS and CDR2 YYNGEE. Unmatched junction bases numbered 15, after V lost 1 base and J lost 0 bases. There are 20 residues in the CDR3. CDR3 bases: TGTGCCAGCAGCGTAAAGATAGAGCGGGGTGAAATGTCGAACACCGGGGAGCTGTTTTTT. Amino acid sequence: CASSVKIERGEMSNTGELFF.

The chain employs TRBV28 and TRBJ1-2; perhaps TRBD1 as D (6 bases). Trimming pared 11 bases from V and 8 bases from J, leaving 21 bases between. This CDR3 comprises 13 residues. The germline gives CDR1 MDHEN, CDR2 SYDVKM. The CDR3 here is CAHKQTGFGGYTF. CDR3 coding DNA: TGTGCCCATAAACAGACAGGATTCGGAGGCTACACCTTC.

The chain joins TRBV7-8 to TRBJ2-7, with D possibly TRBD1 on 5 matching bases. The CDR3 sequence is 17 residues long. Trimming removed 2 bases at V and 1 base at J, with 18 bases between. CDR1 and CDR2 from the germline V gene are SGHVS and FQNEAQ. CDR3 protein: CASSLRATGSGSYEQYF. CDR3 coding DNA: TGTGCCAGCAGCTTAAGGGCCACGGGTTCAGGGTCCTACGAGCAGTACTTC.

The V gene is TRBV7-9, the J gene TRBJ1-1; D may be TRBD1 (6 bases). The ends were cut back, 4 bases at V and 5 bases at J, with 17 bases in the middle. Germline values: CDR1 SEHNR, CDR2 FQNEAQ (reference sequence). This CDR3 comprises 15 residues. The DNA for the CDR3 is TGTGCCAGCAGCTCGTCTCGGGACAAATGGACTGAAGCTTTCTTT. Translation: CASSSSRDKWTEAFF. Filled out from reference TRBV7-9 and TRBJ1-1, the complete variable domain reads DTGVSQNPRHKITKRGQNVTFRCDPISEHNRLYWYRQTLGQGPEFLTYFQNEAQLEKSRLLSDRFSAERPKGSFSTLEIQRTEQGDSAMYLCASSSSRDKWTEAFFGQGTRLTVV.

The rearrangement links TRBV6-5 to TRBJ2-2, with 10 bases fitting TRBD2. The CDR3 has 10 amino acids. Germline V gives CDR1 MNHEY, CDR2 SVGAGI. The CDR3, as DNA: TGTGGAGCGGGGGGGCACAATCTGTTTTTT. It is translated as CGAGGHNLFF.